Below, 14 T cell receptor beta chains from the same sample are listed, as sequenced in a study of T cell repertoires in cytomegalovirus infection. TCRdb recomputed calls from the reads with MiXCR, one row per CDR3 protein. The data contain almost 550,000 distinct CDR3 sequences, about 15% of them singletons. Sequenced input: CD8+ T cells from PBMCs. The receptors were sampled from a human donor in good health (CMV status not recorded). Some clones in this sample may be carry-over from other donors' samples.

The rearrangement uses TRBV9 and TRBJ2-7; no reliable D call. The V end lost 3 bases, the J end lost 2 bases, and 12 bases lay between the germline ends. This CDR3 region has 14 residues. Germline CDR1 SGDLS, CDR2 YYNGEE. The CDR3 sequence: CASSASDLPYEQYF. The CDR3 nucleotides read TGTGCCAGCAGCGCTTCCGACCTCCCCTACGAGCAGTACTTC.

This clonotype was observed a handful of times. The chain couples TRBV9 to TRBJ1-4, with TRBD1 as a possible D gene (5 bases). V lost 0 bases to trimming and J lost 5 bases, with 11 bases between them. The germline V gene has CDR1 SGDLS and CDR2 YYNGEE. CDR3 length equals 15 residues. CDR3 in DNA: TGTGCCAGCAGCGTAGGGGCAGGGTCAAATGAAAAACTGTTTTTT. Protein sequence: CASSVGAGSNEKLFF.

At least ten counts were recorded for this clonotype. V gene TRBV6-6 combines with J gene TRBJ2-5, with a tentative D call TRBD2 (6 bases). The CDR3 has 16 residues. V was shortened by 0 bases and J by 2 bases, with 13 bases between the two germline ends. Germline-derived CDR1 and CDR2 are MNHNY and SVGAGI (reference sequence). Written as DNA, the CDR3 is TGTGCCAGCAGTTACTCTGGCGGGGCCTCGCAAGAGACCCAGTACTTC. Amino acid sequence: CASSYSGGASQETQYF.

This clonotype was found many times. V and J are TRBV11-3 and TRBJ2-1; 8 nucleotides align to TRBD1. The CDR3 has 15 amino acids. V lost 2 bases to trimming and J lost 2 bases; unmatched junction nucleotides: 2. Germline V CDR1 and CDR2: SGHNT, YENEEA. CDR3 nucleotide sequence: TGTGCCAGCAGCTTACCGGGACAGGCCTACAATGAGCAGTTCTTC. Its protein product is CASSLPGQAYNEQFF. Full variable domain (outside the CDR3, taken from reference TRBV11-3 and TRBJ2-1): EAGVVQSPRYKIIEKKQPVAFWCNPISGHNTLYWYLQNLGQGPELLIRYENEEAVDDSQLPKDRFSAERLKGVDSTLKIQPAELGDSAVYLCASSLPGQAYNEQFFGPGTRLTVL.

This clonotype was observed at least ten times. In DNA, the CDR3 is TGTGCCAGCAGCTTAGCGGACACCGTACAAAGTGAGCAGTTCTTC. Protein: CASSLADTVQSEQFF. The J gene is TRBJ2-1, the V gene TRBV7-8, with D possibly matching TRBD1 (5 bases). V was trimmed by 0 bases and J by 9 bases, leaving 15 bases between them. The germline V gene has CDR1 SGHVS and CDR2 FQNEAQ. The CDR3 spans 15 residues.

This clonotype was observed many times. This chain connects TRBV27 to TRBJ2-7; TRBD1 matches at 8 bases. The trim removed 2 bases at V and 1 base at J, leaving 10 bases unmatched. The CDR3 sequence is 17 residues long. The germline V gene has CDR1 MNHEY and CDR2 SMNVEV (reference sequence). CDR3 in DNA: TGTGCCAGCAGTTTAACGGTACAGGGGGAGAATTCCTACGAGCAGTACTTC. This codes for CASSLTVQGENSYEQYF.

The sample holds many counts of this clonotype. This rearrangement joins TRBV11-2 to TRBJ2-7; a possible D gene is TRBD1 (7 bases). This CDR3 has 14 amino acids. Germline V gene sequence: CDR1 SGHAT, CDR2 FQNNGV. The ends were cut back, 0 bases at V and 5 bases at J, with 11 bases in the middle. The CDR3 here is CASSLDRGVDEQYF. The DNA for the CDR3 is TGTGCCAGCAGCTTAGACAGGGGGGTGGACGAGCAGTACTTC.

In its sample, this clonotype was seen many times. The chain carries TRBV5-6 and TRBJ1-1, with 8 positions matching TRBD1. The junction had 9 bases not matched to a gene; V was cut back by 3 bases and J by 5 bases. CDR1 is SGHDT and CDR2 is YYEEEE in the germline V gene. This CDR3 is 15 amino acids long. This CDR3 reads CASSWTTGAGTEAFF. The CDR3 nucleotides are TGTGCCAGCAGCTGGACGACAGGGGCAGGGACTGAAGCTTTCTTT.

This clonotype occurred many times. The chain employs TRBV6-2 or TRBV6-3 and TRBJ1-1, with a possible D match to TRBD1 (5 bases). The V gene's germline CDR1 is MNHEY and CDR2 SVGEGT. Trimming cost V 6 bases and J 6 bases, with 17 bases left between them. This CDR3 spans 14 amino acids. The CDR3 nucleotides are TGTGCCAGCAGCCCCCACCGGGACCGACCTGAAGCTTTCTTT. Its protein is CASSPHRDRPEAFF.

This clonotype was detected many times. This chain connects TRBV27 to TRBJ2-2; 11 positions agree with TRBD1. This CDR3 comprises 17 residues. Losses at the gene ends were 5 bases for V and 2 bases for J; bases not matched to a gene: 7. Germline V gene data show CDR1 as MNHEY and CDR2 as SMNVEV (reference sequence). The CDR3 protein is CASSDLRTGGNTGELFF. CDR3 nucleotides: TGTGCCAGCAGTGATCTTCGGACAGGGGGCAACACCGGGGAGCTGTTTTTT.

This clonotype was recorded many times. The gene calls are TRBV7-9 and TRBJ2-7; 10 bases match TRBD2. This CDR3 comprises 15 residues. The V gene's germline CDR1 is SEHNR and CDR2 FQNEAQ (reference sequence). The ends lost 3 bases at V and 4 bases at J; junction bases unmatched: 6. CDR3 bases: TGTGCCAGCAGCTTTACTAGCGGGAAAGGGTACGAGCAGTACTTC. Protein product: CASSFTSGKGYEQYF. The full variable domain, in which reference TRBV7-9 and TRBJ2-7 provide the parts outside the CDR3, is DTGVSQNPRHKITKRGQNVTFRCDPISEHNRLYWYRQTLGQGPEFLTYFQNEAQLEKSRLLSDRFSAERPKGSFSTLEIQRTEQGDSAMYLCASSFTSGKGYEQYFGPGTRLTVT.

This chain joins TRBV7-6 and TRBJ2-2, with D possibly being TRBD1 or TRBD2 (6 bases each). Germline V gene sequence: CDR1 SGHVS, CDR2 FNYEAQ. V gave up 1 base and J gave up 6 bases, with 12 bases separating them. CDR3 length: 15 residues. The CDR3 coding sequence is TGTGCCAGCAGCTTAGTGTGGGGGGCGGCCGGGGAGCTGTTTTTT. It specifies CASSLVWGAAGELFF.

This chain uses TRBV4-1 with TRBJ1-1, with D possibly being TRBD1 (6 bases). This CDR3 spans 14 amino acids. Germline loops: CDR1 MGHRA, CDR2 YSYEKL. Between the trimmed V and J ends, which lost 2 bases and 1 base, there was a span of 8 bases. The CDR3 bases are TGCGCCAGCAGCCAAACCAGGGGGAACACTGAAGCTTTCTTT. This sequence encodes CASSQTRGNTEAFF.

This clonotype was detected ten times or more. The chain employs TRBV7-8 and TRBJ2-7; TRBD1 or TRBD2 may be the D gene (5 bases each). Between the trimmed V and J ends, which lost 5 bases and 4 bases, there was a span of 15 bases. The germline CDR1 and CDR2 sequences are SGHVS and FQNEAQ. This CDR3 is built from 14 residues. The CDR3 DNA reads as TGTGCCAGCAGCCCCGGGGCAGGCCCTTACGAGCAGTACTTC. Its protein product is CASSPGAGPYEQYF. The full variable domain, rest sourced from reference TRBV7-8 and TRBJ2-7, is GAGVSQSPRYKVAKRGQDVALRCDPISGHVSLFWYQQALGQGPEFLTYFQNEAQLDKSGLPSDRFFAERPEGSVSTLKIQRTQQEDSAVYLCASSPGAGPYEQYFGPGTRLTVT.